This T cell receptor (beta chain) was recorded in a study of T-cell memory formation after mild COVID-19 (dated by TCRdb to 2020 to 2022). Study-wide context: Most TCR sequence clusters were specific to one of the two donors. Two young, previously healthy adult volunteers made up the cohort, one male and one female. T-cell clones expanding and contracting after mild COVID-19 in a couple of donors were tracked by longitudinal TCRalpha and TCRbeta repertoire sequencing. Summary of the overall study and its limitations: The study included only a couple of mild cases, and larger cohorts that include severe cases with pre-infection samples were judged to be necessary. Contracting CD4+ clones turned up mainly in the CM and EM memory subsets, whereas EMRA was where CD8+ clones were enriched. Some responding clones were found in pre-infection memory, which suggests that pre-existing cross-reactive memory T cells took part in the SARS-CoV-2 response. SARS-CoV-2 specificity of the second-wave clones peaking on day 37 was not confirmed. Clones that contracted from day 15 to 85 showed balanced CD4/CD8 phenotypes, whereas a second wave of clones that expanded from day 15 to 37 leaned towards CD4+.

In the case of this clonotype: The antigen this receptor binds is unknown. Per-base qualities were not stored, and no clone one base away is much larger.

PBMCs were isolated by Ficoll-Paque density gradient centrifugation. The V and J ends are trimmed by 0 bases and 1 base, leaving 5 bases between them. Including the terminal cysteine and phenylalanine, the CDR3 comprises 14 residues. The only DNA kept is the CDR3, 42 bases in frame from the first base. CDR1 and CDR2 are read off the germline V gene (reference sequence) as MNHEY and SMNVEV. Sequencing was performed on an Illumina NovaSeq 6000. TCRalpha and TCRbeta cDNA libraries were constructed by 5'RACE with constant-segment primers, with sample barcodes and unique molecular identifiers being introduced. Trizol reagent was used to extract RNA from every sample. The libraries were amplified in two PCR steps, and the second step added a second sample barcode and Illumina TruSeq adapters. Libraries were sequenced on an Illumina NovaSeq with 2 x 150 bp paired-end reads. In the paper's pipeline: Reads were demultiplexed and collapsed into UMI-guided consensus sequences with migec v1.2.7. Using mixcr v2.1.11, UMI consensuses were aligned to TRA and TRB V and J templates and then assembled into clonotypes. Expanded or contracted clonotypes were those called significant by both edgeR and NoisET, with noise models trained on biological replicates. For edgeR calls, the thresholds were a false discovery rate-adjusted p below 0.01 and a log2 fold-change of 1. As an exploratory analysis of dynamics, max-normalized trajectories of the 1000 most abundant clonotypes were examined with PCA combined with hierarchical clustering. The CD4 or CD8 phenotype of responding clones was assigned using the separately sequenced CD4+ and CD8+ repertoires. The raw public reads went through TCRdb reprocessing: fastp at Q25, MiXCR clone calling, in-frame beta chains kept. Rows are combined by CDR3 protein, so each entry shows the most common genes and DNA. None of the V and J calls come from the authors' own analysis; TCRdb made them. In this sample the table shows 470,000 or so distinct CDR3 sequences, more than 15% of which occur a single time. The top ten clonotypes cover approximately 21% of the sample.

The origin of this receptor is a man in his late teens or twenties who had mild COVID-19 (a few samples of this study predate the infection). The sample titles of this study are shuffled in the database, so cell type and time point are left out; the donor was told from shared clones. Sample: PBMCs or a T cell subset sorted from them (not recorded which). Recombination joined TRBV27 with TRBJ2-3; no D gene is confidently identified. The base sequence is TGTGCCAGCAGTTTATCTTTGGGCACAGATACGCAGTATTTT. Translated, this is CASSLSLGTDTQYF.